The subject of this entry is one T cell receptor (beta chain). Germline CDR1 reads SGHDT; CDR2 reads YYEEEE. CDR3 size: 14 residues. The V end lost 2 bases, the J end lost 2 bases, and 11 bases lay between the germline ends. These data belong to a study of blood T cell repertoires in COVID-19. In the authors' workflow: Nucleated cell counts were estimated from reference gene primer amplification. Sequencing used immunoSEQ multiplex PCR; TCRdb keeps in-frame clones, though not all of them. The V and J calls and clone size were taken over from that table, and D and trimming were inferred from the DNA. This sample yields around 130,000 clones, of which 65% to 90% are seen a single time; roughly 2.3% belongs to the top ten. Recruits, aged 18 to 89 years, lived in around 24 US areas. Assignments of participants to cohorts depended upon their own reported clinical history.

The clonotype was recovered from a woman in her fifties or sixties who had recovered from COVID-19. This chain joins TRBV5-6 and TRBJ2-7; tentative D call: TRBD1 (5 bases). Sequencing used PBMCs or T cells enriched from blood (not recorded which). In DNA, the CDR3 is TGTGCCAGCAGCTTTAGACAGAACCCCTACGAGCAGTACTTC. This encodes CASSFRQNPYEQYF.